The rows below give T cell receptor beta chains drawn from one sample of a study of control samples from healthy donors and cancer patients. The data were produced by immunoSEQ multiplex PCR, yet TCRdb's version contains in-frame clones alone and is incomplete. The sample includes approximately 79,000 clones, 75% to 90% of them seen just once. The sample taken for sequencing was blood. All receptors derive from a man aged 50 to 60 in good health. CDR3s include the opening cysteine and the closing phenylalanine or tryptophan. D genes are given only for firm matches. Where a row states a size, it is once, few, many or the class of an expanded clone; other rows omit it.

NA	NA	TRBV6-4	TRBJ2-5	TGTGCCAGCAGTGACTCCTGGGGGCCGGGGGAGACCCAGTACTTC	CASSDSWGPGETQYF
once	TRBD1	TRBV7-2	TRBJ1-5	TGTGCCAGCAGTAGACAGGGCCTTAGCAATCAGCCCCAGCATTTT	CASSRQGLSNQPQHF
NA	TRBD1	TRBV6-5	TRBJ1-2	TGTGCCAGCAGTCCGGGACAGGGAAACTATGGCTACACCTTC	CASSPGQGNYGYTF
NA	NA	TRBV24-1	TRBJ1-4	TGTGCCACCAGTGATGACTTAGGACCTCTGGGCCATGAAAAACTGTTTTTT	CATSDDLGPLGHEKLFF
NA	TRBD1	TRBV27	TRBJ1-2	TGTGCCAGCAGTTACCTATCGACAGGGTATAATGGCTACACCTTC	CASSYLSTGYNGYTF
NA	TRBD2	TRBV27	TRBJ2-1	TGTGCCAGCAGTTCCGGACTAGCCGGTCGTGAGCAGTTCTTC	CASSSGLAGREQFF
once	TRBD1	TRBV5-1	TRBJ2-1	TGCGCCAGCAGCTTGGGGGACAGCTACAATGAGCAGTTCTTC	CASSLGDSYNEQFF
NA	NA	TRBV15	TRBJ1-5	TGTGCCACCAGCGGCAGCCCAGGGAAAGATCAGCCCCAGCATTTT	CATSGSPGKDQPQHF
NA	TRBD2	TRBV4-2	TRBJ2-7	TGTGCCAGCAGCCAAGGTGCTGTAGCGGGGGCCGGGGGGGTGTACTTC	CASSQGAVAGAGGVYF
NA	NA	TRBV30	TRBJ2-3	TGTGCCTGTAGACAGGAGGGAGATACGCAGTATTTT	CACRQEGDTQYF
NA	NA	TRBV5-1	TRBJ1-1	TGCGCCAGCAGCGGAAGGGGGAATGCTTTCTTT	CASSGRGNAFF
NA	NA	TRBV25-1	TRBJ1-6	TGTGCCAGCAGTGAACCCCTCAGCCCCCTCCACTTT	CASSEPLSPLHF
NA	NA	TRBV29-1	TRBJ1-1	TGCAGCGTTGAATCGGATTCGAACACTGAAGCTTTCTTT	CSVESDSNTEAFF
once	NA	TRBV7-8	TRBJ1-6	TGTGCCAGCAGCTTAGTCGGGGGCGATTCACCCCTCCACTTT	CASSLVGGDSPLHF
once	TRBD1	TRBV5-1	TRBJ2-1	TGCGCCAGCAGCTGGCCCGCCGGACAGGCCCCCCCCAATGAGCAGTTCTTC	CASSWPAGQAPPNEQFF
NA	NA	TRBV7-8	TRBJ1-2	TGTGCCAGCAGCTTAGGCGGCCAGACAAGATTAGCAGGGTTCTATGGCTACACCTTC	CASSLGGQTRLAGFYGYTF
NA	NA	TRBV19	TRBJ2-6	TGTGCCACCAAAGGGGTCTCTGGGGCCAACGTCCTGACTTTC	CATKGVSGANVLTF
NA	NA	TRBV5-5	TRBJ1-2	TGTGCCAGCAGCTCAATGCAGGGATACTATGGCTACACCTTC	CASSSMQGYYGYTF
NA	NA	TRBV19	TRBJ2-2	TGTGCCAGTAGCCCTAGCGAGTACACCGGGGAGCTGTTTTTT	CASSPSEYTGELFF
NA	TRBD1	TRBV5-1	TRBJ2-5	TGCGCCAGCAGCTTGGGACAGGGGGCCCCTGTGGCCCAGTACTTC	CASSLGQGAPVAQYF
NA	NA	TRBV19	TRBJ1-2	TGTGCCAGTAGTATACGGACGTACCCTCGGGGCTATGGCTACACCTTC	CASSIRTYPRGYGYTF
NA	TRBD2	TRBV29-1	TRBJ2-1	TGCGGCGGGGGGGGCAATGAGCAGTTCTTC	CGGGGNEQFF
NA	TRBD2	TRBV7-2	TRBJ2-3	TGTGCCAGCACCCCTGGCGGGGGTAAAGGAGATACGCAGTATTTT	CASTPGGGKGDTQYF
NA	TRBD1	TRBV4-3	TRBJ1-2	TGCGCCAGCAGCCAAGATCCCCCGGACAGGGATGGCTACACCTTC	CASSQDPPDRDGYTF
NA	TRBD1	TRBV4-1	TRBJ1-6	TGCGCCAGCAGTCTCAGGGGGGGTTCCTATAATTCACCCCTCCACTTT	CASSLRGGSYNSPLHF
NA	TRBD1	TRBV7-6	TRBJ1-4	TGTGCCAGCAGCTTGGGGACAGTAAATGAAAAACTGTTTTTT	CASSLGTVNEKLFF
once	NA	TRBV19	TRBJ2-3	TGTGCCAGTAGTATTGAACAGGTCACAGATACGCAGTATTTT	CASSIEQVTDTQYF
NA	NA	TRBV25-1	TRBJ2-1	TGTGCCAGCAGTGAATTTCGGAATGAGCAGTTCTTC	CASSEFRNEQFF
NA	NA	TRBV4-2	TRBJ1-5	TGTGCCAGCAGCCCTCAGTCCTTTGGCGGCAATCAGCCCCAGCATTTT	CASSPQSFGGNQPQHF
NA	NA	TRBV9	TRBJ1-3	TGTGCCAGCAGCGTAGGGGGCGCAAGATCTGGAAACACCATATATTTT	CASSVGGARSGNTIYF
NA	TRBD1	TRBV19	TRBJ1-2	TGTGCCAGTAGTACCACACGACAGGGACCATCTAACTATGGCTACACCTTC	CASSTTRQGPSNYGYTF
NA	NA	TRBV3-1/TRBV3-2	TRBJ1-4	TGTGCCAGCAGCCCCGGACTTGGGGAAAAACTGTTTTTT	CASSPGLGEKLFF
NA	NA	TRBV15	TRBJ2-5	TGTGCCACCAGCAGAGAGATAACAGGAGAGACCCAGTACTTC	CATSREITGETQYF
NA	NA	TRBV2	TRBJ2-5	TGTGCCAGCTTAAGTAGATCGGTTGAGACCCAGTACTTC	CASLSRSVETQYF
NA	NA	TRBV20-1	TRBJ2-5	TGCAGTGCTAGGGAAGGGAAGACCCAGTACTTC	CSAREGKTQYF
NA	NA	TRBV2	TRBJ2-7	TGTGCCAGCAGCTCGACTTCCTACGAGCAGTACTTC	CASSSTSYEQYF
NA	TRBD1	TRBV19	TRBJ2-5	TGTGCCAGTAGTGAGAGTGGTTTGACAGGGGAGACCCAGTACTTC	CASSESGLTGETQYF
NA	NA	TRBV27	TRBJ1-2	TGTGCCAGCACGACCCGGACGGCCCTAGGTCCGAGAGGCTACACCTTC	CASTTRTALGPRGYTF
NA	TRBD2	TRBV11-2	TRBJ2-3	TGTGCCAGCAGCTTGGATAGGGGCGGGGGGCGCTTCACAGATACGCAGTATTTT	CASSLDRGGGRFTDTQYF
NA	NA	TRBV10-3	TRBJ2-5	TGTGCCATCAGAGAGACGGGGCACGCAGGGGAGACCCAGTACTTC	CAIRETGHAGETQYF
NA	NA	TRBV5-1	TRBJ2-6	TGCGCCAGCAGCTTGGAGCCCTCTGGGGCCAACGTCCTGACTTTC	CASSLEPSGANVLTF
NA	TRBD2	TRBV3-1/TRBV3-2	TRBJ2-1	TGTGCCAGCAGCCAAGAAAGACTAGCGGGCGGAGATGAGCAGTTCTTC	CASSQERLAGGDEQFF
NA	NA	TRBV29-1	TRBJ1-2	TGCAGCGTTGAGCGAGGGTCCTATGGCTACACCTTC	CSVERGSYGYTF
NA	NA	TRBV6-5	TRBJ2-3	TGTGCCATCCGAAGGGGGGTAACAGATACGCAGTATTTT	CAIRRGVTDTQYF
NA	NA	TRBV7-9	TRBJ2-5	TGTGCCAGCAGCTTAGCGGGTGTGGGACTCGCCAAGGAGACCCAGTACTTC	CASSLAGVGLAKETQYF
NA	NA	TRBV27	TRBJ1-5	TGTGCCGACCGTGAGCAGGTATACAATCAGCCCCAGCATTTT	CADREQVYNQPQHF